A single sample gave rise to the 19 T cell receptor beta chains below, sequenced in a study of blood T cell repertoires in COVID-19. Repertoires were generated with immunoSEQ multiplex PCR, while TCRdb's copy carries only in-frame clones and drops some. The sample records about 49,000 clones, roughly 86% being singletons. The material sequenced was peripheral blood. The receptors were gathered from a man between 40 and 49 years old with active COVID-19.

The chain joins TRBV11-2 to TRBJ2-7, with a possible D match to TRBD2 (5 bases). This CDR3 contains 15 residues. The germline V gene has CDR1 SGHAT and CDR2 FQNNGV. Trimming stripped 5 bases from V and 0 bases from J, with 14 bases between. CDR3 nucleotides: TGTGCCAGCAGCCCAGCCCCGGGGAGCTCCTACGAGCAGTACTTC. Translation gives CASSPAPGSSYEQYF.

The CDR3 DNA follows: TGTGCCAGCTCACGAGAAGGGACAGGCGATGGCTACACCTTC. It translates to CASSREGTGDGYTF. The gene calls are TRBV18 and TRBJ1-2; 8 nucleotides agree with TRBD1. Germline CDR1 KGHSH, CDR2 LQKENI. The CDR3 runs 14 residues. With 4 bases clipped from V and 6 bases from J, the junction kept 7 bases outside the gene matches. Based on the CDR3 plus reference TRBV18 and TRBJ1-2, the full variable domain is NAGVMQNPRHLVRRRGQEARLRCSPMKGHSHVYWYRQLPEEGLKFMVYLQKENIIDESGMPKERFSAEFPKEGPSILRIQQVVRGDSAAYFCASSREGTGDGYTFGSGTRLTVV.

This clone was counted only a few times. This sequence joins TRBV6-6 and TRBJ2-3; 8 bases line up with TRBD2. The CDR3 runs to 17 residues. Germline CDR1 and CDR2: MNHNY and SVGAGI (reference sequence). V shed 5 bases, J shed 2 bases, and the junction held 12 bases outside the gene matches. CDR3 in amino acids: CASSRGGLAGLTDTQYF. DNA for the CDR3: TGTGCCAGCAGTCGGGGAGGGCTAGCGGGCCTCACAGATACGCAGTATTTT.

The rearrangement joins TRBV7-3 to TRBJ2-3; D is possibly TRBD2 (5 bases). There are 15 residues in the CDR3. V lost 5 bases, J lost 2 bases, and 14 bases lay in between. Germline V gene lookup returns CDR1 SGHTA and CDR2 FQGTGA. CDR3 amino acids: CASSTRGLFTDTQYF. CDR3 coding DNA: TGTGCCAGCAGCACCAGAGGGCTCTTCACAGATACGCAGTATTTT. The full variable domain, completed using reference TRBV7-3 and TRBJ2-3, is GAGVSQTPSNKVTEKGKYVELRCDPISGHTALYWYRQSLGQGPEFLIYFQGTGAADDSGLPNDRFFAVRPEGSVSTLKIQRTERGDSAVYLCASSTRGLFTDTQYFGPGTRLTVL.

The chain is built from TRBV7-9 and TRBJ2-1; TRBD2 might be the D (6 bases). Germline loops: CDR1 SEHNR, CDR2 FQNEAQ (reference sequence). The CDR3 is 15 amino acids. Trimming pared 9 bases from V and 2 bases from J, leaving 17 bases between. The CDR3: CARGVGGATYNEQFF. The CDR3 nucleotides read TGTGCCAGAGGGGTCGGCGGGGCCACCTACAATGAGCAGTTCTTC.

The chain recombines TRBV6-1 with TRBJ2-2, with D perhaps matching TRBD2 (6 bases). V was cut by 1 base and J by 0 bases, with 6 bases left in between. The CDR3 is 15 amino acids. CDR1 is MNHNS and CDR2 is SASEGT in the germline V gene. CDR3 in amino acids: CASSEGLANTGELFF. The CDR3, as DNA: TGTGCCAGCAGTGAAGGACTAGCGAACACCGGGGAGCTGTTTTTT.

The gene calls are TRBV12-5 and TRBJ2-1, with 11 bases identical to TRBD2. Per the germline V gene, CDR1 is LGHNT and CDR2 is FRNRAP. The trim removed 3 bases at V and 8 bases at J, leaving 6 bases unmatched. The CDR3 is 15 residues long. The CDR3 DNA sequence: TGTGCTAGTGGTTTTAGCGGGAGGGTAGCCGATGAGCAGTTCTTC. Protein product: CASGFSGRVADEQFF.

This chain links TRBV20-1 with TRBJ2-1; D is perhaps TRBD2 (6 bases). Germline V CDR1 and CDR2: DFQATT, SNEGSKA (reference sequence). The CDR3 has 15 amino acids. Trimming left V 3 bases short and J 0 bases short, with 12 bases between. The CDR3 loop reads CSASRAGGSYNEQFF. The CDR3 DNA reads TGCAGTGCTAGTCGAGCGGGTGGCTCCTACAATGAGCAGTTCTTC.

The V gene is TRBV29-1, the J gene TRBJ2-7; the match to TRBD2 covers 9 bases. CDR3 length: 15 amino acids. The V and J ends lost 0 bases and 6 bases, in that order; junction bases with no gene match: 9. Germline CDR1 is SQVTM and CDR2 is ANQGSEA. The CDR3 DNA is TGCAGCGTTGAAGATTGGATAGCGGGAGTTCGCGAGCAGTACTTC. It is translated as CSVEDWIAGVREQYF.

The V and J genes are TRBV5-5 and TRBJ1-5, with TRBD1 matching 9 bases. Germline trimming cut 4 bases from V and 5 bases from J; bases unmatched to any gene: 10. Germline-derived CDR1 and CDR2 are SGHKS and YYEKEE (reference sequence). The CDR3 runs 16 residues. CDR3 bases: TGTGCCAGCAGCGCAACATGGAGACAGGGGGATCAGCCCCAGCATTTT. Translation gives CASSATWRQGDQPQHF.

The chain uses TRBV19 and TRBJ1-2; TRBD1 matches 7 bases. The CDR3 runs to 14 residues. Trimming cost V 7 bases and J 8 bases; bases outside gene matches: 13. Germline V CDR1 and CDR2: LNHDA, SQIVND (reference sequence). DNA of the CDR3: TGTGCCAGTACCCCGAGGGCAGGGGGTTCGGGCTACACCTTC. Translated, it gives CASTPRAGGSGYTF.

This clone appeared once. The V gene is TRBV7-2, the J gene TRBJ2-1, with TRBD2 matching over 13 bases. CDR3 size: 19 residues. V was clipped by 1 base and J by 7 bases; unmatched bases: 13. Germline V lookup: CDR1 SGHTA, CDR2 FQGNSA. CDR3 amino acids: CASSLGGLAGVFPRNEQFF. Here the CDR3 DNA reads TGTGCCAGCAGCTTAGGAGGACTAGCGGGAGTCTTTCCCCGAAATGAGCAGTTCTTC.

The J gene is TRBJ2-7, the V gene TRBV28, with D perhaps TRBD2 (6 bases). Germline V CDR1 and CDR2: MDHEN, SYDVKM. Trimming removed 3 bases at V and 5 bases at J, with 14 bases between. CDR3 size: 14 residues. In DNA form, the CDR3 reads TGTGCCAGCAGTTTGGTGGGGGGAACCCACGAGCAGTACTTC. Translating gives CASSLVGGTHEQYF.

The CDR3 DNA is TGTGCCAGCAGGAATCAGGTGAGCTCCTACGAGCAGTACTTC. Amino acids: CASRNQVSSYEQYF. The chain couples TRBV28 to TRBJ2-7; no firm D call. Looked up from germline, CDR1 is MDHEN and CDR2 is SYDVKM. Trimming left V 6 bases short and J 0 bases short, with 12 bases between. The CDR3 is made up of 14 amino acids.

The chain recombines TRBV5-4 with TRBJ2-1; TRBD2 matches 7 bases. V was pared by 5 bases and J by 5 bases, with 4 bases of the junction left unmatched. CDR3 length equals 13 residues. Germline V gives CDR1 SGHNT, CDR2 YYREEE (reference sequence). The CDR3 region is CASSPSGHNEQFF. CDR3 nucleotide sequence: TGTGCCAGCAGTCCTAGCGGCCACAATGAGCAGTTCTTC.

The chain is built from TRBV6-2 or TRBV6-3 and TRBJ1-1; 8 nucleotides line up with TRBD1. Germline-derived CDR1 and CDR2 are MNHEY and SVGEGT. J lost 11 bases, V lost 2 bases, and 7 bases had no gene match. The length of the CDR3 is 13 residues. CDR3 sequence reads: CASSYPWTGTAFF. CDR3 coding DNA: TGTGCCAGCAGTTACCCATGGACAGGGACGGCTTTCTTT.

This sequence joins TRBV9 and TRBJ2-3, with a tentative D call TRBD1 (6 bases). Deletions cut 3 bases from V and 2 bases from J, with 19 bases between. The germline CDR1 and CDR2 sequences are SGDLS and YYNGEE. There are 17 residues in the CDR3. In DNA form, the CDR3 reads TGTGCCAGCAGCGGAGGTTCGTTGGGGGCCCCCACAGATACGCAGTATTTT. Translated, it gives CASSGGSLGAPTDTQYF.

The chain recombines TRBV7-3 with TRBJ1-3; maybe TRBD1 (6 bases). The V end was cut by 2 bases, the J end by 0 bases, with 11 bases between. The germline V gene has CDR1 SGHTA and CDR2 FQGTGA. The CDR3 covers 16 residues. The CDR3 region is CASSLGTPSSGNTIYF. The CDR3 coding sequence is TGTGCCAGCAGCTTAGGGACACCGAGCTCTGGAAACACCATATATTTT. Full variable domain (outside the CDR3, taken from reference TRBV7-3 and TRBJ1-3): GAGVSQTPSNKVTEKGKYVELRCDPISGHTALYWYRQSLGQGPEFLIYFQGTGAADDSGLPNDRFFAVRPEGSVSTLKIQRTERGDSAVYLCASSLGTPSSGNTIYFGEGSWLTVV.

The rearrangement links TRBV6-2 or TRBV6-3 to TRBJ2-1; TRBD2 matches 8 bases. The germline V gene has CDR1 MNHEY and CDR2 SVGEGT. This CDR3 contains 15 residues. The V gene end was trimmed by 2 bases and the J gene end by 7 bases; junction bases not matched to a gene: 7. The CDR3 DNA follows: TGTGCCAGCAGTTACGAGCTAGCGGGTAGGAATGAGCAGTTCTTC. Its protein is CASSYELAGRNEQFF.